The clone carrying this TCR beta chain was seen a handful of times. Its specificity is unknown. TCRdb reanalysed the reads using MiXCR and keeps one entry per CDR3 protein. The table shows about 180,000 distinct CDR3 sequences, with about a sixth occurring only once. The sample comes from a study of T cell repertoires in cytomegalovirus infection. General study results and limits: HLA-C-restricted CMV-specific TCR beta clonotypes were dominant in the ex vivo response.

Specimen: CD8+ T cells from PBMCs. The origin of this receptor is a human donor in good health (CMV status not recorded). Some clones in this sample may be carry-over from other donors' samples.

CDR3 DNA sequence: TGTGCCAGCAGCGCCCTGTCAACCCCTGAAGCTTTCTTT. Translation: CASSALSTPEAFF. This chain connects TRBV14 to TRBJ1-1; no definite D call. The ends were cut back, 5 bases at V and 6 bases at J, with 13 bases in the middle. Germline loops: CDR1 SGHDN, CDR2 FVKESK. The CDR3 has 13 residues.